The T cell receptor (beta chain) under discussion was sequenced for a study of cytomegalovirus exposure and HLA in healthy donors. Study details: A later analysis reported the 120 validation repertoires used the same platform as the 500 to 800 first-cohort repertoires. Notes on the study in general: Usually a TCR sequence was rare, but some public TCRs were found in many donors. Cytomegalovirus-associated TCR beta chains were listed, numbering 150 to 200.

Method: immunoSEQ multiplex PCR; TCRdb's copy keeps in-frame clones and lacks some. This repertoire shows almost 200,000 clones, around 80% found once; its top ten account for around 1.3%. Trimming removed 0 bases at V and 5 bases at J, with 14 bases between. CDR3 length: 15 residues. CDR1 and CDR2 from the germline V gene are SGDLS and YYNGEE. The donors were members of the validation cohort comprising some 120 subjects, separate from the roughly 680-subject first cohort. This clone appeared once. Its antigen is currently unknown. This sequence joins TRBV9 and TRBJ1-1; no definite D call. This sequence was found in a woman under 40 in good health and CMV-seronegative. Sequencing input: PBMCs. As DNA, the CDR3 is TGTGCCAGCAGCGTAGAAGTAGATTTGATAACTGAAGCTTTCTTT. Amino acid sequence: CASSVEVDLITEAFF.